The sequence of this T cell receptor (beta chain) was determined in a study of cytomegalovirus exposure and HLA in healthy donors. In germline, CDR1 is SGHDT, CDR2 YYEEEE. Trimming removed 4 bases at V and 4 bases at J, with 14 bases between. The CDR3 sequence is 14 residues long. Study-wide findings and caveats: The study designated about 180 TCR beta chains cytomegalovirus-associated. Excluded were some V segments that proved indistinguishable, including TRBV6-2 and TRBV6-3.

As for this clone: The antigen is unknown.

PCR used 60 Vbeta primers and 13 Jbeta primers. Only in-frame clones appear in the TCRdb table, and some are missing; sequencing was by immunoSEQ multiplex PCR. The sample carries 150,000 or so clones, about 75% recorded once. V gene TRBV5-6 combines with J gene TRBJ1-2; a possible D gene is TRBD1 (5 bases). Material: PBMCs. The clonotype originates from a man between 40 and 49 years old in good health and CMV-seropositive. CDR3 coding DNA: TGTGCCAGCAGCGCGCTACAGGTAGCCTATGGCTACACCTTC. Amino acids: CASSALQVAYGYTF. Using reference TRBV5-6 and TRBJ1-2 for the parts outside the CDR3, the full variable domain is DAGVTQSPTHLIKTRGQQVTLRCSPKSGHDTVSWYQQALGQGPQFIFQYYEEEERQRGNFPDRFSGHQFPNYSSELNVNALLLGDSALYLCASSALQVAYGYTFGSGTRLTVV.